The rows below give T cell receptor beta chains drawn from one sample of a study of Ad26.COV2.S vaccination and SARS-CoV-2 variants. Clones were read by immunoSEQ multiplex PCR, and TCRdb kept only the in-frame ones, dropping some. Here the sample spans some 7,000 clones, about four fifths being singletons. Here the sequenced sample was peripheral blood, taken after recovery from COVID-19. These receptors originate from a human donor who had recovered from COVID-19. Both conserved end residues are part of each CDR3. D genes are given only for firm matches. Where a row states a size, it is once, few, many or the class of an expanded clone; other rows omit it.

clone_size: few; v_call: TRBV2; d_call: NA; cdr3_length: 13; cdr3_aa: CASSVMGGVKLFF
clone_size: NA; v_call: TRBV18; d_call: NA; cdr3_length: 11; cdr3_aa: CASSSSNEQFF
clone_size: NA; v_call: TRBV9; d_call: TRBD1; cdr3_length: 15; cdr3_aa: CASSPQGAAKNIQYF
clone_size: NA; v_call: TRBV29-1; d_call: NA; cdr3_length: 15; cdr3_aa: CSVGSSSRANEKLFF
clone_size: NA; v_call: TRBV4-1; d_call: TRBD2; cdr3_length: 16; cdr3_aa: CASSQFLAGDNDEQFF
clone_size: NA; v_call: TRBV2; d_call: NA; cdr3_length: 11; cdr3_aa: CASGVYYGYTF
clone_size: NA; v_call: TRBV11-2; d_call: TRBD1; cdr3_length: 13; cdr3_aa: CASSLTGPDTQYF
clone_size: NA; v_call: TRBV11-3; d_call: TRBD2; cdr3_length: 16; cdr3_aa: CASSSGGGPVYNEQFF
clone_size: NA; v_call: TRBV30; d_call: TRBD1; cdr3_length: 13; cdr3_aa: CAWSSTGGLGYTF
clone_size: NA; v_call: TRBV30; d_call: TRBD2; cdr3_length: 17; cdr3_aa: CAWSGPGLAGSSYEQYF
clone_size: NA; v_call: TRBV5-4; d_call: NA; cdr3_length: 14; cdr3_aa: CASHPTSSYNEQFF
clone_size: NA; v_call: TRBV5-8; d_call: NA; cdr3_length: 13; cdr3_aa: CASSWDINYGYTF
clone_size: NA; v_call: TRBV3-1/TRBV3-2; d_call: NA; cdr3_length: 13; cdr3_aa: CASSRTANTEAFF
clone_size: NA; v_call: TRBV15; d_call: TRBD1; cdr3_length: 17; cdr3_aa: CATSRVPSTGGGQPQHF
clone_size: NA; v_call: TRBV12-3/TRBV12-4; d_call: NA; cdr3_length: 11; cdr3_aa: CASSLVGEQYF
clone_size: once; v_call: TRBV5-6; d_call: TRBD1; cdr3_length: 15; cdr3_aa: CASSLGGQGNQPQHF
clone_size: large; v_call: TRBV12-3/TRBV12-4; d_call: NA; cdr3_length: 13; cdr3_aa: CASSLGPTDTQYF
clone_size: few; v_call: TRBV19; d_call: NA; cdr3_length: 13; cdr3_aa: CASSIEPQSEQFF
clone_size: NA; v_call: TRBV28; d_call: TRBD2; cdr3_length: 16; cdr3_aa: CASSLASGRVEYEQYF
clone_size: NA; v_call: TRBV5-1; d_call: TRBD1; cdr3_length: 16; cdr3_aa: CASSSSPGQGTDTQYF
clone_size: NA; v_call: TRBV7-2; d_call: NA; cdr3_length: 15; cdr3_aa: CASSQDPLRNQPQHF
clone_size: NA; v_call: TRBV7-2; d_call: NA; cdr3_length: 17; cdr3_aa: CASSLSGPPWVNQPQHF